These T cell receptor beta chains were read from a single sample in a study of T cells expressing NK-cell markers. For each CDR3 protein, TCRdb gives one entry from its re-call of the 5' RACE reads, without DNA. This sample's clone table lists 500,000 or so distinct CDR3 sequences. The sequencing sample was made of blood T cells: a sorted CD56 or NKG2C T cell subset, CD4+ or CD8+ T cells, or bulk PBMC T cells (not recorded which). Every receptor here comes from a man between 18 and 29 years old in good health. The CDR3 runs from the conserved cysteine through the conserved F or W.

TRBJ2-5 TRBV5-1 CASSFPGETQYF
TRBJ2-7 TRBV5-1 CASSFRDTSSYEQYF
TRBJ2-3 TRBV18 CASLAGGDTQYF
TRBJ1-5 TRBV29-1 CSVAGTGDQPQHF
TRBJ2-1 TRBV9 CASSSDNEQEQFF
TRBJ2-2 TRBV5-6 CASSFSEHWPGELFF
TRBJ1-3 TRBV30 CAWSVGIWNTIYF
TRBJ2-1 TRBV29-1 CSAPRLAGNEQFF
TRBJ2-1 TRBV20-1 CSAREPGTGTFF
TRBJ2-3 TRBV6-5 CASSYFRGDKDTQYF
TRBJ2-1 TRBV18 CASSPPGAGRGEQFF
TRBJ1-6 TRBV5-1 CASSLAQSTGSPLHF
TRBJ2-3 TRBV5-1 CASSPGSGTDTQYF
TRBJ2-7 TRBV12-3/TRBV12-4 CASSPGEVGEQYF
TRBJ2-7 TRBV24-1 CATSDPGTTNEQYF
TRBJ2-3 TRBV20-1 CSARVGQGQAQYF
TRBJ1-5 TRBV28 CASSLAPVGNQPQHF
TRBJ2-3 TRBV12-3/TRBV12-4 CASSLLSGRLDTQYF
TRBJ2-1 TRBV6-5 CASSYPGQGAVGEQFF
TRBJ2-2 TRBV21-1 CASSRQGPRINTGELFF
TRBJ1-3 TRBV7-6 CASSPSPGPGNTIYF
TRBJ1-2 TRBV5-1 CASSLTGTGGVYGYTF
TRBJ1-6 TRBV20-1 CSASIQPGSPLHF
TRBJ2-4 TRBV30 CAWSVPSGKNIQYF
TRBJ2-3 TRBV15 CATSTDPGQGATDTQYF
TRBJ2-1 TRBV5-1 CASSSDAVDRGEQFF
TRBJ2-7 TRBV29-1 CSVAGTSGSSSSYEQYF
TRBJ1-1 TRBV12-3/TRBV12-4 CASSPLSGRGNTEAFF
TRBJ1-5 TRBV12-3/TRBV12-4 CASSLGGLGQPQHF
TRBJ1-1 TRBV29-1 CSGWLGMHTEAFF
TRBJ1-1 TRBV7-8 CASSHRRGLNTEAFF
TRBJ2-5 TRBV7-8 CASSSYRERQETQYF
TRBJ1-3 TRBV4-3 CASSQRVSGNTIYF
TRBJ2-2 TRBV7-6 CASSSTRLADTGELFF
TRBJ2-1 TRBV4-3 CASSQDGLAANEQFF
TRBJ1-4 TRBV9 CASSVGRGATNEKLFF
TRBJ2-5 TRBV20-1 CSARDPLAGGQETQYF
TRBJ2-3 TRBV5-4 CASSLRRGLAGGPGTDTQYF
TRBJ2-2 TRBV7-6 CASSVARTGDPNTGELFF
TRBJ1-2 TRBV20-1 CSARGRTEYGYTF
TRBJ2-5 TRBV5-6 CASSSRGVQGTQYF
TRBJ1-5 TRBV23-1 CASSQSFDTDSNQPQHF
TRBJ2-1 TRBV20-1 CSARGSERTNNEQFF
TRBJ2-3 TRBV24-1 CATSDPASAYTDTQYF
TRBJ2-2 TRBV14 CASSQFEGGELFF
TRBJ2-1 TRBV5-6 CASSSRYFGSYNEQFF
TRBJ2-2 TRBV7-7 CASSLGASGNTGELFF
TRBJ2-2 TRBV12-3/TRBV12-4 CANRGRTGELFF
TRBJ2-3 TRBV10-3 CAIGADTDTQYF
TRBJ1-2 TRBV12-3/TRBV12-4 CASSLSFRDRGSYGYTF
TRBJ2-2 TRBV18 CASSTMDTNTGELFF
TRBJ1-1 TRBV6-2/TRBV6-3 CASREQGLRTEAFF
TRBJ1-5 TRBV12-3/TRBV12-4 CASSFDRGRRGQPQHF
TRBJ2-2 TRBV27 CASSSPGTSGTGELFF
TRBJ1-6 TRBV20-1 CSARPGVNNSPLHF
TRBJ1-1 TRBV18 CASSPPGNTEAFF
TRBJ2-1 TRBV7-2 CASSLRAGLASYNEQFF
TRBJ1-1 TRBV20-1 CSAPTTGSTEAFF